The rows below give T cell receptor beta chains drawn from one sample of a study of blood T cells in healthy people across ages. TCRdb processed the 5' RACE reads anew with MiXCR; each CDR3 protein has one entry. The sample has about 840,000 distinct CDR3 sequences, around 29% seen once; the top ten hold roughly a tenth. This same sample was also part of a study on T cells of mothers and their children.

Material: blood. The receptors were gathered from a woman aged 40 to 50 in good health. The CDR3 runs from the conserved cysteine through the conserved F or W. The D gene is left open where the match is weak. Expanded clones are given a class, and other clones once, few, many or no size at all.

V,size,J,length,D,CDR3,DNA
TRBV7-2,many,TRBJ2-7,12,NA,CASTQGGTEQYF,TGTGCCAGCACCCAAGGAGGGACTGAGCAGTACTTC
TRBV5-1,few,TRBJ2-7,14,NA,CASSPLQGSYEQYF,TGCGCCAGCAGCCCTCTTCAGGGTTCGTACGAGCAGTACTTC
TRBV2,NA,TRBJ2-7,13,TRBD1,CASIRDRVSEQYF,TGTGCCAGCATCCGGGACAGGGTCAGCGAGCAGTACTTC
TRBV7-2,NA,TRBJ1-2,14,NA,CASSLDRHNYGYTF,TGTGCCAGCAGCTTAGACAGGCATAACTATGGCTACACCTTC
TRBV7-2,NA,TRBJ2-3,13,TRBD2,CASSPGGVDTQYF,TGTGCCAGCAGCCCCGGGGGGGTGGATACGCAGTATTTT
TRBV5-5,NA,TRBJ2-1,15,NA,CANSLQGGSYNEQFF,TGTGCCAACAGCTTACAGGGTGGCTCCTACAATGAGCAGTTCTTC
TRBV9,NA,TRBJ2-1,14,TRBD2,CASSPRVAGGGQFF,TGTGCCAGCAGCCCCCGGGTAGCGGGAGGGGGGCAGTTCTTC
TRBV12-3/TRBV12-4,many,TRBJ1-2,13,NA,CASGPTENYGYTF,TGTGCCAGCGGACCAACTGAGAACTATGGCTACACCTTC
TRBV6-5,many,TRBJ2-7,15,NA,CASRPAAGASYEQYF,TGTGCCAGCAGGCCGGCAGCGGGCGCCTCCTACGAGCAGTACTTC
TRBV29-1,few,TRBJ2-3,13,TRBD1,CSAQGARTDTLYF,TGTAGCGCCCAGGGGGCTCGTACAGATACGCTGTATTTT
TRBV6-6,NA,TRBJ2-5,15,TRBD2,CASSSKTSGEETQYF,TGTGCCAGCAGTTCCAAGACTAGCGGGGAAGAGACCCAGTACTTC
TRBV28,many,TRBJ2-1,18,NA,CASSLSSSRLGAYNEQFF,TGTGCCAGCAGTTTATCCAGTTCGCGGCTTGGCGCCTACAATGAGCAGTTCTTC
TRBV12-3/TRBV12-4,many,TRBJ2-5,15,TRBD2,CASSPGGLARETQYF,TGTGCCAGCAGTCCAGGGGGACTAGCTCGGGAGACCCAGTACTTC
TRBV12-3/TRBV12-4,many,TRBJ1-1,14,NA,CASSLEGSMAEAFF,TGTGCCAGCAGTTTAGAAGGTAGCATGGCTGAAGCTTTCTTT
TRBV28,NA,TRBJ2-7,16,NA,CASSFDLAGLSYEQYF,TGTGCCAGCAGTTTTGACCTGGCAGGGCTCTCCTACGAGCAGTACTTC
TRBV4-1,many,TRBJ2-7,16,NA,CASSQATTLSSYEQYF,TGCGCCAGCAGCCAAGCAACGACACTCTCGTCCTACGAGCAGTACTTC
TRBV28,NA,TRBJ2-7,13,NA,CVSYGGAGNEQYF,TGTGTCTCCTATGGGGGGGCCGGGAACGAGCAGTACTTC
TRBV12-5,many,TRBJ1-2,14,TRBD1,CASGLADRGNGYTF,TGTGCTAGTGGTTTGGCCGACAGGGGCAATGGCTACACCTTC
TRBV7-2,NA,TRBJ2-3,14,TRBD2,CASKLKRGEDTRYF,TGTGCCAGCAAACTTAAGCGGGGGGAAGATACGCGGTATTTT
TRBV29-1,medium-sized,TRBJ2-2,16,TRBD1,CSVEVSGGEFTGELFF,TGCAGCGTTGAAGTATCAGGGGGCGAGTTCACCGGGGAGCTGTTTTTT
TRBV5-1,many,TRBJ2-7,14,TRBD2,CASRPGTSGYEQYF,TGCGCCAGCAGACCCGGGACTAGCGGTTACGAGCAGTACTTC
TRBV18,NA,TRBJ1-1,16,NA,CASSPQGVGMNTEAFF,TGTGCCAGCTCACCACAGGGGGTAGGGATGAACACTGAAGCTTTCTTT
TRBV28,NA,TRBJ1-5,14,TRBD1,CASSSDRGTQPQHF,TGTGCCAGCAGTTCAGACAGGGGGACTCAGCCCCAGCATTTT
TRBV18,NA,TRBJ1-1,13,NA,CASSVNDRTEAFF,TGTGCCAGCTCAGTCAACGACAGGACTGAAGCTTTCTTT
TRBV27,many,TRBJ2-3,14,NA,CASSFAAGTDTQYF,TGTGCCAGCAGTTTCGCAGCCGGCACAGATACGCAGTATTTT
TRBV3-1,NA,TRBJ2-7,13,NA,CASSPFSSYEQYF,TGTGCCAGCAGCCCTTTTAGCTCCTACGAGCAGTACTTC
TRBV19,NA,TRBJ2-3,13,TRBD1,CASRSGQGRTQYF,TGTGCCAGTCGTTCGGGACAGGGTCGTACGCAGTATTTT
TRBV28,few,TRBJ1-2,15,NA,CASSLYQGWSYGYTF,TGTGCCAGCAGTTTATATCAGGGCTGGAGCTATGGCTACACCTTC
TRBV29-1,NA,TRBJ2-5,14,NA,CSVVLATLQETQYF,TGCAGCGTTGTTCTAGCAACACTTCAAGAGACCCAGTACTTC
TRBV20-1,NA,TRBJ1-3,14,NA,CSARGGISGNTIYF,TGCAGTGCTCGGGGGGGGATCTCTGGAAACACCATATATTTT
TRBV7-2,many,TRBJ2-7,17,TRBD1,CASSLEQSIRGHDEQYF,TGTGCCAGCAGCTTAGAGCAGAGTATCAGGGGGCACGACGAGCAGTACTTC
TRBV11-2,few,TRBJ2-7,15,TRBD1,CASSLPRTGSYEQYF,TGTGCCAGCAGCTTACCCCGGACAGGCTCCTACGAGCAGTACTTC
TRBV3-1,NA,TRBJ2-6,17,NA,CASSQDLLPSGANVLTF,TGTGCCAGCAGCCAAGATCTTTTGCCCTCTGGGGCCAACGTCCTGACTTTC
TRBV6-2/TRBV6-3,NA,TRBJ1-1,14,TRBD1,CASTEDRGQTEAFF,TGTGCCAGCACCGAAGACAGGGGACAAACTGAAGCTTTCTTT
TRBV5-1,NA,TRBJ1-4,14,NA,CASRPLDQGGKLFF,TGCGCCAGCCGTCCTCTGGACCAGGGAGGAAAACTGTTTTTT
TRBV24-1,few,TRBJ1-1,13,NA,CATSDLATTEAFF,TGTGCCACCAGTGATCTGGCGACCACTGAAGCTTTCTTT
TRBV20-1,NA,TRBJ2-1,10,NA,CSAHLPEQFF,TGCAGTGCTCACCTCCCTGAGCAGTTCTTC
TRBV2,few,TRBJ1-2,13,NA,CASSYRVDYGYTF,TGTGCCAGCAGTTACAGGGTGGACTATGGCTACACCTTC
TRBV20-1,NA,TRBJ2-5,18,TRBD1,CSASPGTGGAEGGETQYF,TGCAGTGCTAGCCCCGGGACAGGGGGCGCGGAGGGTGGAGAGACCCAGTACTTC
TRBV19,NA,TRBJ2-1,12,NA,CASTDGYNEQFF,TGTGCCAGTACCGACGGCTACAATGAGCAGTTCTTC
TRBV5-1,few,TRBJ1-2,17,NA,CASSLMGEADASYGYTF,TGCGCCAGCAGCTTAATGGGCGAGGCAGACGCGTCCTATGGCTACACCTTC
TRBV29-1,few,TRBJ2-3,13,TRBD1,CGVEQGAGDTQYF,TGCGGCGTGGAGCAGGGGGCAGGGGATACGCAGTATTTT
TRBV6-6,few,TRBJ2-3,17,TRBD1,CASSWGGTGSSTDTQYF,TGTGCCAGCAGCTGGGGGGGGACAGGGTCCAGCACAGATACGCAGTATTTT
TRBV5-6,NA,TRBJ1-5,14,NA,CASSLGSSHQPQHF,TGTGCCAGCAGCTTGGGGTCCTCTCATCAGCCCCAGCATTTT
TRBV28,NA,TRBJ2-6,19,NA,CASIGSLGTPGDGANVLTF,TGTGCCAGCATAGGGAGTTTGGGGACACCCGGAGATGGGGCCAACGTCCTGACTTTC
TRBV4-3,many,TRBJ1-2,13,NA,CASSQPQGNRYTF,TGCGCCAGCAGCCAGCCCCAGGGTAATCGCTACACCTTC
TRBV28,many,TRBJ2-7,12,NA,CASSSGQYEQYF,TGTGCCAGCAGTTCGGGCCAGTACGAGCAGTACTTC
TRBV28,few,TRBJ2-6,15,TRBD1,CASRTTGAGANVLTF,TGTGCCAGCAGAACAACAGGGGCTGGGGCCAACGTCCTGACTTTC
TRBV6-6,few,TRBJ1-1,15,NA,CASNQRGWGLTEAFF,TGTGCCAGCAACCAGCGTGGTTGGGGGCTCACTGAAGCTTTCTTT
TRBV2,many,TRBJ2-7,13,NA,CASSLGTDVAQYF,TGTGCCAGCAGCCTCGGGACCGATGTAGCGCAGTACTTC
TRBV20-1,many,TRBJ2-5,15,NA,CSARYLDRGQETQYF,TGCAGTGCTAGATATTTAGACCGGGGACAAGAGACCCAGTACTTC
TRBV20-1,NA,TRBJ2-2,14,TRBD1,CSAPGTGVGGELFF,TGCAGTGCCCCAGGGACAGGGGTAGGCGGGGAGCTGTTTTTT
TRBV24-1,NA,TRBJ1-1,12,NA,CATSDFLGEAFF,TGTGCCACCAGTGATTTTCTTGGAGAAGCTTTCTTT
TRBV7-3,NA,TRBJ2-5,13,NA,CACSSTSAETQYF,TGTGCCTGCAGCTCGACTAGTGCGGAGACCCAGTACTTC
TRBV29-1,many,TRBJ1-2,15,TRBD1,CSVDPPGGGGYGYTF,TGCAGCGTTGACCCCCCGGGAGGGGGCGGCTATGGCTACACCTTC